This TCR beta chain comes out of a study of breast tumors, draining lymph nodes, adjacent tissues. TCRdb processed the multiplex PCR reads anew with MiXCR; each CDR3 protein has one entry. The sample includes more than 200,000 distinct CDR3 sequences, 32% of them seen just once. Germline lookup yields CDR1 MNHNY and CDR2 SVGAGI (reference sequence). V lost 6 bases to trimming and J lost 4 bases, with 16 bases between them. This CDR3 is built from 15 residues. Breast cancer patients provided tissue from their axillary draining lymph nodes. The sequence was collected from a female donor with breast cancer. Some clones in this sample may be carry-over from other donors' samples. The material sequenced was axillary lymph node tissue. V usage is TRBV6-6 and J usage is TRBJ2-1, with D possibly being TRBD2 (5 bases). CDR3 sequence reads: CASRARGGGYNEQFF. The CDR3 DNA is TGTGCCAGCAGGGCCCGGGGTGGTGGATACAATGAGCAGTTCTTC.